This T cell receptor (beta chain) was found in a study of metastatic and nonmetastatic thyroid tumors. Study overall: Thyroid patients, malignant and benign, had repertoires compared across blood and tumor or nodule tissue.

Original handling: The study's classifier, a distant-metastasis tool for papillary thyroid cancer, was built using CDR3 differences across clinicopathological groups. TCRdb used MiXCR to call clones anew from the PCR reads. TCRdb's processing, not the authors', yielded these V and J calls. This table holds 30,000 to 35,000 clones, over 15% found once. CDR1 is MDHEN, CDR2 SYDVKM, per germline. This CDR3 has 16 residues. V was pared by 7 bases and J by 7 bases, with 13 bases of the junction left unmatched. Ahead of thyroid surgery, no patient had received treatment of any kind. Overall study findings and caveats: Significantly higher TCR beta diversity was reportedly seen in malignant thyroid tumors than benign nodules, in blood and tumor.

This clone turned up a few times. The antigen is unknown. The genes are TRBV28 and TRBJ2-1, with 10 bases lining up with TRBD2. The specimen was blood. This sequence originates from a female donor with papillary thyroid cancer or a benign thyroid nodule (not recorded which). Some clones in this sample may be carry-over from other donors' samples. The CDR3 DNA follows: TGTGCCAGCACAAAAGGAGTACTAGCGGGAATTAATGAGCAGTTCTTC. Its protein is CASTKGVLAGINEQFF.